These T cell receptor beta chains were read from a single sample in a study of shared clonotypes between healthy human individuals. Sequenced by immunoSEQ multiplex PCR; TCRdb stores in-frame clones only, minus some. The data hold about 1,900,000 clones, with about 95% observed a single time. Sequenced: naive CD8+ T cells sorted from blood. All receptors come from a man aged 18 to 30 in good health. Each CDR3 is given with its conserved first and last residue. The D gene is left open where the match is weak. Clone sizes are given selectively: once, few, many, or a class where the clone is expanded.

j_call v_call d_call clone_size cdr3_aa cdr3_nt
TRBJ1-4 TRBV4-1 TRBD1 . CASRPGGTNEKLFF TGCGCCAGCAGGCCAGGGGGCACTAATGAAAAACTGTTTTTT
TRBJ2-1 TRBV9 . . CASSKGDEQFF TGTGCCAGCAGCAAGGGGGATGAGCAGTTCTTC
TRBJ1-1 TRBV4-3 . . CASSQEPGNTEAFF TGCGCCAGCAGCCAAGAGCCAGGGAACACTGAAGCTTTCTTT
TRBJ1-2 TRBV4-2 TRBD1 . CASSHSNRGAYGYTF TGTGCCAGCAGCCATAGCAACAGGGGTGCCTATGGCTACACCTTC
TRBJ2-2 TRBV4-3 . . CASSQERSTGELFF TGCGCCAGCAGCCAAGAAAGAAGCACCGGGGAGCTGTTTTTT
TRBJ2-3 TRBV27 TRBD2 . CASSPSLAGEADTQYF TGTGCCAGCAGTCCGTCACTAGCGGGGGAGGCAGATACGCAGTATTTT
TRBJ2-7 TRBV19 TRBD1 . CASSIAGTGYDEQYF TGTGCCAGTAGTATTGCAGGGACAGGGTACGACGAGCAGTACTTC
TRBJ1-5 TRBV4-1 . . CASSQEGVANQPQHF TGCGCCAGCAGCCAAGAGGGCGTAGCTAATCAGCCCCAGCATTTT
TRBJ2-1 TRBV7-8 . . CASSLWGKDNEQFF TGTGCCAGCAGCTTATGGGGAAAGGACAATGAGCAGTTCTTC
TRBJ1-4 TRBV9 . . CASSVEDRELGGDEKLFF TGTGCCAGCAGCGTAGAAGATAGAGAGTTGGGGGGTGATGAAAAACTGTTTTTT
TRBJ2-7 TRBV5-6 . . CASSLASDEQYF TGTGCCAGCAGCTTGGCGTCAGACGAGCAGTACTTC
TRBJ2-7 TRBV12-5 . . CASGLGVGGPLEQYF TGTGCTAGTGGTTTGGGGGTGGGAGGACCCCTAGAGCAGTACTTC
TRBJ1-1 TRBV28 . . CASSSPEEGFGTEAFF TGTGCCAGCAGTTCACCTGAAGAGGGATTTGGCACTGAAGCTTTCTTT
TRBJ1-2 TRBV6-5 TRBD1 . CASSYSTGQVDYGYTF TGTGCCAGCAGTTACTCTACTGGACAGGTCGACTATGGCTACACCTTC
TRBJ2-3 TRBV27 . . CASSFLSGTPEYF TGTGCCAGCAGTTTCTTATCCGGGACTCCGGAGTATTTT
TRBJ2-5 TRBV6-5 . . CASSYTTGDQETQYF TGTGCCAGCAGTTACACAACAGGAGATCAAGAGACCCAGTACTTC
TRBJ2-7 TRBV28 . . CASSFQGQGEQYF TGTGCCAGCAGTTTCCAGGGCCAAGGGGAGCAGTACTTC
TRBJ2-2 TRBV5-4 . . CASSWINTGELFF TGTGCCAGCAGCTGGATCAACACCGGGGAGCTGTTTTTT
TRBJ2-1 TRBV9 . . CASSVDDNEQFF TGTGCCAGCAGCGTAGATGACAATGAGCAGTTCTTC
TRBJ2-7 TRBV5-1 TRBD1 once CASSVGRQGWDSAYEQYF TGCGCCAGCAGCGTTGGTCGACAGGGCTGGGATTCGGCCTACGAGCAGTACTTC
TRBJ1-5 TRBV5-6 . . CASSLTDQPQHF TGTGCCAGCAGCTTGACCGATCAGCCCCAGCATTTT
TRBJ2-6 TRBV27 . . CASSQRSGANVLTF TGTGCCAGCAGTCAAAGGTCTGGGGCCAACGTCCTGACTTTC
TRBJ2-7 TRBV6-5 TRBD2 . CASSSGGPYEQYF TGTGCCAGCAGCTCGGGGGGGCCGTACGAGCAGTACTTC
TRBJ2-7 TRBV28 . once CASSLKPTSYEQYF TGTGCCAGCAGTTTAAAACCCACCTCCTACGAGCAGTACTTC
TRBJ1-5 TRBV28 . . CASSLTVLGEPQHF TGTGCCAGCAGTTTAACAGTCCTAGGGGAGCCCCAGCATTTT
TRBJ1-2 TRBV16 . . CASQDGFNGYTF TGTGCCAGCCAAGATGGATTCAATGGCTACACCTTC
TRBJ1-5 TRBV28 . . CASRSAGTLPQHF TGTGCCAGCAGGTCGGCAGGGACTCTGCCCCAGCATTTT
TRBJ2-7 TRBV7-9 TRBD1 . CASRDRSYEQYF TGTGCCAGCCGGGACAGATCCTACGAGCAGTACTTC
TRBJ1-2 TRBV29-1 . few CSGWTDGYTF TGCAGCGGATGGACAGACGGCTACACCTTC
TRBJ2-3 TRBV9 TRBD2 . CASSPLAGGLADTQYF TGTGCCAGCAGCCCCCTAGCGGGAGGGCTTGCAGATACGCAGTATTTT
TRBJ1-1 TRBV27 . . CASSKTPGTINTEAFF TGTGCCAGCAGTAAAACCCCCGGGACAATAAACACTGAAGCTTTCTTT
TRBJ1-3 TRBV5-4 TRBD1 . CASSPDRVLNTIYF TGTGCCAGCAGCCCCGACAGGGTTCTAAACACCATATATTTT
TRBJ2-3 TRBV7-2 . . CASTLISTDTQYF TGTGCCAGCACATTGATTAGCACAGATACGCAGTATTTT
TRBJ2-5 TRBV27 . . CASSGQRGETQYF TGTGCCAGCAGTGGACAGCGTGGAGAGACCCAGTACTTC
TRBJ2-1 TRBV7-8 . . CASSSVGNEQFF TGTGCCAGCAGCTCTGTCGGCAATGAGCAGTTCTTC
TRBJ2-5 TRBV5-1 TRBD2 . CASSLATSGQETQYF TGCGCCAGCAGCTTGGCAACTAGCGGACAAGAGACCCAGTACTTC
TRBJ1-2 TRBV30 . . CAWSEVGPGYTF TGTGCCTGGAGTGAGGTGGGGCCCGGCTACACCTTC
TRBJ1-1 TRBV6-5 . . CASSYSGTHTEAFF TGTGCCAGCAGTTACTCAGGGACTCACACTGAAGCTTTCTTT
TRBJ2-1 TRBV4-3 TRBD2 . CASSQGGGLVTEQFF TGCGCCAGCAGCCAGGGGGGAGGACTAGTTACTGAGCAGTTCTTC
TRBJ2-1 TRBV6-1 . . CASSDDYYNEQFF TGTGCCAGCAGTGACGACTATTACAATGAGCAGTTCTTC
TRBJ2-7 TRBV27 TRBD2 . CASRPSGSDEQYF TGTGCCAGCAGACCTAGCGGGAGCGACGAGCAGTACTTC
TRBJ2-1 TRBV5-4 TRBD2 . CASSSRGGGLYEQFF TGTGCCAGCAGCTCTCGTGGGGGAGGGTTGTATGAGCAGTTCTTC
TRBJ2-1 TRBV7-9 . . CASSLALYNEQFF TGTGCCAGCAGCTTAGCGCTTTACAATGAGCAGTTCTTC
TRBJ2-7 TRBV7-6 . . CASSSHPGQGGYEQYF TGTGCCAGCAGCTCCCATCCCGGACAAGGAGGTTACGAGCAGTACTTC
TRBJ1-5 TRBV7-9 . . CASSLAGEPQHF TGTGCCAGCAGCTTAGCCGGGGAGCCCCAGCATTTT
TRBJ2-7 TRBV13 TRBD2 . CASSPAGSGGTISYEQYF TGTGCCAGCAGCCCCGCCGGCAGCGGGGGCACTATCTCCTACGAGCAGTACTTC
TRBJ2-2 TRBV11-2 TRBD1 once CASSLIDRDTGELFF TGTGCCAGCAGCTTGATCGACAGGGACACCGGGGAGCTGTTTTTT
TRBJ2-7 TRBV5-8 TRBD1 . CASSLGTGSSSYEQYF TGTGCCAGCAGCCTAGGGACAGGTAGTAGCTCCTACGAGCAGTACTTC
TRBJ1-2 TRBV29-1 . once CSVDGGVTYGYTF TGCAGCGTTGATGGTGGCGTTACCTATGGCTACACCTTC
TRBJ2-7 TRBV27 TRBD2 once CASSLLSGGNEQYF TGTGCCAGCAGTTTATTATCGGGGGGTAACGAGCAGTACTTC
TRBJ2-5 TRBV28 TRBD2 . CASSLWSPSGGAGETQYF TGTGCCAGCAGTTTATGGTCCCCTAGCGGGGGGGCGGGTGAGACCCAGTACTTC
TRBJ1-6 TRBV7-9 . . CASSQTPPTGPNSPLHF TGTGCCAGCAGCCAAACGCCACCAACAGGGCCTAATTCACCCCTCCACTTT
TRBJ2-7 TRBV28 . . CASSSSGTAYEQYF TGTGCCAGCAGTAGCAGCGGGACAGCCTACGAGCAGTACTTC
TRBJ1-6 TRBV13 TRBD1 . CASSLADRDNSPLHF TGTGCCAGCAGCTTAGCGGACAGGGATAATTCACCCCTCCACTTT
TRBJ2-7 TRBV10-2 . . CASGSGPLTYYEQYF TGCGCCAGCGGCAGCGGCCCACTGACCTACTACGAGCAGTACTTC